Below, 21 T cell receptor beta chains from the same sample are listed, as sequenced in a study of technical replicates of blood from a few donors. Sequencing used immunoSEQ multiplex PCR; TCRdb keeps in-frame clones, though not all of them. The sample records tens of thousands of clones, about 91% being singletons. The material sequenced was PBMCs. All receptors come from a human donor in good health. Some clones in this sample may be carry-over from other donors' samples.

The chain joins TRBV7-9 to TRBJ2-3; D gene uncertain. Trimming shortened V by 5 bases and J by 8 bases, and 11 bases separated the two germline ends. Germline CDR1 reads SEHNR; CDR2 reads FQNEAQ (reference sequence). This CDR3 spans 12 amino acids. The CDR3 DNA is TGTGCCAGCAGCCTCCACTCCGGTACGCAGTATTTT. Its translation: CASSLHSGTQYF. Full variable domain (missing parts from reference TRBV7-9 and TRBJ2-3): DTGVSQNPRHKITKRGQNVTFRCDPISEHNRLYWYRQTLGQGPEFLTYFQNEAQLEKSRLLSDRFSAERPKGSFSTLEIQRTEQGDSAMYLCASSLHSGTQYFGPGTRLTVL.

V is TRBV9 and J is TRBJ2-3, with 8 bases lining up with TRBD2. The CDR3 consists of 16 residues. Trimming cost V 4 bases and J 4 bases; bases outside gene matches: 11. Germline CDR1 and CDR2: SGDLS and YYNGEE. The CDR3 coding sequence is TGTGCCAGCAGCCCGCCGGAGCGGGAGTGGGCAGATACGCAGTATTTT. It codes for CASSPPEREWADTQYF.

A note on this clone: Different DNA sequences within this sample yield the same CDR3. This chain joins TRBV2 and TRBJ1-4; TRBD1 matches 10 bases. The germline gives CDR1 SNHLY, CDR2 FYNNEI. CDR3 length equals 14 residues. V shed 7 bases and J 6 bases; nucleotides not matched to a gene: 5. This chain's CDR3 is CASKTGTGDEKLFF. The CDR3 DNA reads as TGTGCCAGCAAAACAGGGACAGGGGATGAAAAACTGTTTTTT.

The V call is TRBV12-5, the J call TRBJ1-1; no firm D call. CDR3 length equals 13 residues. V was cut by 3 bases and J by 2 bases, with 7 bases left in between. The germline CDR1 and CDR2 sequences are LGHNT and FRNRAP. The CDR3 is CASGFLANTEAFF. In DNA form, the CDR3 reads TGTGCTAGTGGTTTTTTAGCTAACACTGAAGCTTTCTTT.

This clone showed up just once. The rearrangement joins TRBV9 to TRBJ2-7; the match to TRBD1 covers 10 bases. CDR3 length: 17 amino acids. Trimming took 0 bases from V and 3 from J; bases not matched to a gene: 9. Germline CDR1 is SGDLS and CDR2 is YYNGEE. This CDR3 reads CASSVGTGGFNFYEQYF. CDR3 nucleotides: TGTGCCAGCAGCGTAGGGACAGGGGGATTTAATTTCTACGAGCAGTACTTC. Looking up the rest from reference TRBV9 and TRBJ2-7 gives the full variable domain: DSGVTQTPKHLITATGQRVTLRCSPRSGDLSVYWYQQSLDQGLQFLIQYYNGEERAKGNILERFSAQQFPDLHSELNLSSLELGDSALYFCASSVGTGGFNFYEQYFGPGTRLTVT.

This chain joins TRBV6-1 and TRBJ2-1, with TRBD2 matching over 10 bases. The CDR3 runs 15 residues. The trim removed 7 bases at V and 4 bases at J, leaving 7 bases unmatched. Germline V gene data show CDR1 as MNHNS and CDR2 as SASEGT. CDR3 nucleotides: TGTGCCAGCACAGCTAGCGGGAGTAGTTACAATGAGCAGTTCTTC. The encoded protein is CASTASGSSYNEQFF.

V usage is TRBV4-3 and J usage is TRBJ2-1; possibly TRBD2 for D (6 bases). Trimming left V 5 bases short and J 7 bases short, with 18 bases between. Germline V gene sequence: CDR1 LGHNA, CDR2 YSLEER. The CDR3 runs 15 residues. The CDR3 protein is CASSGSELARNEQFF. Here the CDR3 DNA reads TGCGCCAGCAGCGGATCCGAGCTAGCGAGGAATGAGCAGTTCTTC.

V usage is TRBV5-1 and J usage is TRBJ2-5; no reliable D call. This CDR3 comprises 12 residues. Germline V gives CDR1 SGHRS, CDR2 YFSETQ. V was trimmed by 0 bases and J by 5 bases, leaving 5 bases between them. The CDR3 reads CASSLAVETQYF. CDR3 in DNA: TGCGCCAGCAGCTTGGCTGTTGAGACCCAGTACTTC.

The CDR3, as DNA: TGTGCCAGCAGCTCCCCTAGCGCCTTCACAGATACGCAGTATTTT. It codes for CASSSPSAFTDTQYF. The V gene is TRBV7-2, the J gene TRBJ2-3, with D possibly matching TRBD2 (6 bases). V lost 4 bases to trimming and J lost 2 bases, with 13 bases between them. This CDR3 is built from 15 residues. CDR1 is SGHTA and CDR2 is FQGNSA in the germline V gene.

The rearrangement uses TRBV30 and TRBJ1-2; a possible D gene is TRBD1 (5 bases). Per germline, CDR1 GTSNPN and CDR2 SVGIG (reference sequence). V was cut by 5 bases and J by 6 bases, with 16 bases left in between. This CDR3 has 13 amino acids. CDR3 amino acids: CAWALRGGNGYTF. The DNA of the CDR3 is TGTGCCTGGGCCCTCCGTGGGGGGAATGGCTACACCTTC.

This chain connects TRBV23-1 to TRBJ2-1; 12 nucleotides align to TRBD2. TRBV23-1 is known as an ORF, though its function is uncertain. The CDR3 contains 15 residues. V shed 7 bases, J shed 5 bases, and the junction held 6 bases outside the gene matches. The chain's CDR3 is CASTTSGGENNEQFF. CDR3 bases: TGCGCCAGCACGACTAGCGGGGGTGAAAACAATGAGCAGTTCTTC.

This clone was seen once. The CDR3 DNA reads as TGCGCCAGCAGCCAAGCCACGGACAGCCCCTACGAGCAGTACTTC. It encodes CASSQATDSPYEQYF. The chain uses TRBV4-1 and TRBJ2-7, with a tentative D call TRBD1 (6 bases). Trimming removed 1 base at V and 2 bases at J, with 12 bases between. The CDR3 extends over 15 amino acids. Germline lookup yields CDR1 MGHRA and CDR2 YSYEKL.

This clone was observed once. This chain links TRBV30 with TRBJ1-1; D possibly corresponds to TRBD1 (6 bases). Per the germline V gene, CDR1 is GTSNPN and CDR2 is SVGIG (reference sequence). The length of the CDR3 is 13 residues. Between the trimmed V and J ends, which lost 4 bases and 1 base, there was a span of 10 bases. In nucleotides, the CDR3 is TGTGCCTGGACAGGGGATAAGAACACTGAAGCTTTCTTT. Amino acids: CAWTGDKNTEAFF.

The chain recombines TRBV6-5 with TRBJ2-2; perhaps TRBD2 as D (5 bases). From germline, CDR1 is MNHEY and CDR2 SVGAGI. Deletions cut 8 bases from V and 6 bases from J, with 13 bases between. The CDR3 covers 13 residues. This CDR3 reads CASAAGRAGELFF. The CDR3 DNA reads TGTGCCAGCGCGGCGGGCCGGGCCGGGGAGCTGTTTTTT.

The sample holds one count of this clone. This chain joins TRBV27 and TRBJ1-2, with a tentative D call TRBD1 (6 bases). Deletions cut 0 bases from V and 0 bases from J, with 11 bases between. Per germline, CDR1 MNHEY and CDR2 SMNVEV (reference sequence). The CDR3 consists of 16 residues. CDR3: CASSLSRGAPNYGYTF. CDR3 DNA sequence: TGTGCCAGCAGTTTATCCCGGGGGGCTCCTAACTATGGCTACACCTTC.

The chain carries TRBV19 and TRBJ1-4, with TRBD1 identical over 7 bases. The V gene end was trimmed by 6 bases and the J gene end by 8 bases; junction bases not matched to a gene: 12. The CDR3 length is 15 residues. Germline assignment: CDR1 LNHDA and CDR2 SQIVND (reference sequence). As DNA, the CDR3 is TGTGCCAGTAGCCCTGGTACAGGGGTCTACGAAAAACTGTTTTTT. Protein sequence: CASSPGTGVYEKLFF.

CDR3 region: CASTELAGGTDTQYF. CDR3 sequence (DNA): TGCGCCAGCACCGAATTAGCGGGGGGCACAGATACGCAGTATTTT. The V call is TRBV5-1, the J call TRBJ2-3; TRBD2 agrees at 9 bases. Germline CDR1 SGHRS, CDR2 YFSETQ. The CDR3 has 15 residues. The V and J ends lost 6 bases and 1 base, in that order; junction bases with no gene match: 6.

Here the CDR3 reads CASRVDRGLGTQYF. As DNA, the CDR3 is TGTGCCAGCAGAGTGGACAGGGGGCTGGGGACCCAGTACTTC. The chain recombines TRBV2 with TRBJ2-5, with TRBD1 matching over 11 bases. Germline CDR1 reads SNHLY; CDR2 reads FYNNEI. The CDR3 totals 14 residues. The ends lost 6 bases at V and 7 bases at J; junction bases unmatched: 7.

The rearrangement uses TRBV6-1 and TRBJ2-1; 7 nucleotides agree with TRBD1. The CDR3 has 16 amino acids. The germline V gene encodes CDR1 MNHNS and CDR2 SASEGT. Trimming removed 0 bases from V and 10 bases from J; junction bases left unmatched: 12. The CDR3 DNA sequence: TGTGCCAGCAGTGAAGCGCTAGGGACAGTCTCAGCCGAGCAGTTCTTC. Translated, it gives CASSEALGTVSAEQFF.

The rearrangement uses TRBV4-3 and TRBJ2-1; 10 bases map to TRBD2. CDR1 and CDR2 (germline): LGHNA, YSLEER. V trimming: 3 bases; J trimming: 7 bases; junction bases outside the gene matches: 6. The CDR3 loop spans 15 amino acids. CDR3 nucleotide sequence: TGCGCCAGCAGCCAGGGACTAGCGACGCGGAATGAGCAGTTCTTC. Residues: CASSQGLATRNEQFF.

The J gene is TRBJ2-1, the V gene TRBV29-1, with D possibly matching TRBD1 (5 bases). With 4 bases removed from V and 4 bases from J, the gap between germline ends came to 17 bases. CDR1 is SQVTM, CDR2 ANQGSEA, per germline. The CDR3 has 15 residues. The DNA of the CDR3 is TGCAGCGTTGTTCCGCCAGGGTTTCGATACAATGAGCAGTTCTTC. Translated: CSVVPPGFRYNEQFF.